The clone carrying this TCR beta chain was recorded once. The antigen remains unidentified. This sample was included in a study of CD8 T cells in Susac syndrome. Random hexamers were used to reverse transcribe an amount of roughly 0.45 to 1 ug RNA. Amplification of TCR beta CDR3 spanned 54 Vbeta and 13 Jbeta via immunoSEQ multiplex PCR. TCRdb called the immunoSEQ multiplex PCR reads again in MiXCR, with one record for every CDR3 protein. The table includes 150,000 or so distinct CDR3 sequences, roughly 94% detected once. Study-wide results and limits: Only a relatively small number of individuals were included in the TCR sequencing and HLA analysis.

TCR beta sequences were obtained from blood CD8+ and CD4+ T cells. Germline CDR1 LGHDT, CDR2 YNNKEL (reference sequence). V trimming: 4 bases; J trimming: 5 bases; junction bases outside the gene matches: 12. The CDR3 runs 17 residues. This rearrangement joins TRBV3-1 to TRBJ2-2; TRBD2 agrees at 8 bases. Sequencing was carried out using CD4+ T cells from PBMCs. This sequence originates from a human donor with multiple sclerosis. Here the CDR3 reads CASSPPGLAWVTGELFF. CDR3 in DNA: TGTGCCAGCAGCCCACCAGGACTAGCTTGGGTAACCGGGGAGCTGTTTTTT.